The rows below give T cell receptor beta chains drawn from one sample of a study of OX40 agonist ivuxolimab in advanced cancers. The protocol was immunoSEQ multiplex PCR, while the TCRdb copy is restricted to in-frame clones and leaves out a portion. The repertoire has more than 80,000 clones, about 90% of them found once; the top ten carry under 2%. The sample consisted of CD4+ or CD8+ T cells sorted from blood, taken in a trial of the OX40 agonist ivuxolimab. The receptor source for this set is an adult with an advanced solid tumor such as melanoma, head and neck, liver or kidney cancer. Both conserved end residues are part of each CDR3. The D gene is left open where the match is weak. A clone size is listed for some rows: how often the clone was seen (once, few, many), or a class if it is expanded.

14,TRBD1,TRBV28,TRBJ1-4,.,CAIQDRAGDEKLFF,TGTGCTATACAGGACAGGGCTGGGGATGAAAAACTGTTTTTT
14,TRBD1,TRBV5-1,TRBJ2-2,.,CASSLAGTAGELFF,TGCGCCAGCAGCTTGGCCGGGACAGCCGGGGAGCTGTTTTTT
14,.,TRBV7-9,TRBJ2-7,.,CASSFFRETYEQYF,TGTGCCAGCAGCTTCTTCCGGGAGACCTACGAGCAGTACTTC
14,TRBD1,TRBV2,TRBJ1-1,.,CASSLDRRGGEAFF,TGTGCCAGCAGCCTGGACAGGCGGGGGGGCGAAGCTTTCTTT
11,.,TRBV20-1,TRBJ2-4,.,CSASRENIQYF,TGCAGTGCTTCACGGGAGAACATTCAGTACTTC
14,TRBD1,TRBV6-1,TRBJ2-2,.,CASKGQVNTGELFF,TGTGCCAGCAAGGGACAGGTTAACACCGGGGAGCTGTTTTTT
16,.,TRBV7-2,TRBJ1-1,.,CASSSEGPPLVTEAFF,TGTGCCAGCAGCTCAGAGGGACCCCCTCTCGTCACTGAAGCTTTCTTT
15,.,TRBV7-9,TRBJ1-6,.,CASSRTFPVNSPLHF,TGTGCCAGCAGTCGGACATTTCCCGTAAATTCACCCCTCCACTTT
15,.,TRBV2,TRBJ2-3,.,CASSVGQGMADTQYF,TGTGCCAGCAGTGTCGGGCAGGGGATGGCAGATACGCAGTATTTT
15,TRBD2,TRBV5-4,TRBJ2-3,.,CASTPSGLSTDTQYF,TGTGCCAGCACCCCTAGCGGGCTCAGCACAGATACGCAGTATTTT
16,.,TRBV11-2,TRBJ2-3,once,CASSLRGTGGQDTQYF,TGTGCCAGCAGCTTAAGGGGGACGGGTGGGCAGGATACGCAGTATTTT
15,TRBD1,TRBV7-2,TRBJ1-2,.,CASSPGTGSNYGYTF,TGTGCCAGCAGCCCTGGGACAGGGTCTAACTATGGCTACACCTTC
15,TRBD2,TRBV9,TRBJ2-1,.,CASSGSGGSYNEQFF,TGTGCCAGCAGCGGTAGCGGGGGCTCCTACAATGAGCAGTTCTTC
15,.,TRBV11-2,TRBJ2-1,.,CASSLGSRMGNEQFF,TGTGCCAGCAGCTTGGGTAGTAGGATGGGCAATGAGCAGTTCTTC
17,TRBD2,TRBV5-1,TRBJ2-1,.,CASSSTSSSGHLGEQFF,TGCGCCAGCAGCAGCACCTCGTCTAGCGGCCACTTGGGGGAGCAGTTCTTC
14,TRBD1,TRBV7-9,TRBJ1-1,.,CASSDGQGNTEAFF,TGTGCCAGCAGCGACGGACAGGGGAACACTGAAGCTTTCTTT
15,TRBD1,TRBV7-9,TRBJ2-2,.,CASSLGTGYTGELFF,TGTGCCAGCAGCTTAGGGACAGGGTACACCGGGGAGCTGTTTTTT
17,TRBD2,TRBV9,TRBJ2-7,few,CASSRSHLAGGVYEQYF,TGTGCCAGCAGCCGATCCCATCTTGCGGGGGGGGTTTACGAGCAGTACTTC
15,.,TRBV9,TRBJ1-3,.,CASSVEGSSGNTIYF,TGTGCCAGCAGCGTAGAGGGGAGCTCTGGAAACACCATATATTTT
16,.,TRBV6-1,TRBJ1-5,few,CASSEFWILEYQPQHF,TGTGCCAGCAGTGAATTCTGGATACTGGAGTATCAGCCCCAGCATTTT
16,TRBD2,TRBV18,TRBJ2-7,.,CASSPRAASGIYEQYF,TGTGCCAGCTCACCACGGGCGGCTAGCGGGATATACGAGCAGTACTTC
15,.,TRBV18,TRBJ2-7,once,CASSREQASSYEQYF,TGTGCCAGCTCGAGGGAGCAGGCAAGCTCCTACGAGCAGTACTTC
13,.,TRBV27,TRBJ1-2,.,CASRPDGPYGYTF,TGTGCCAGCAGACCGGACGGCCCCTATGGCTACACCTTC
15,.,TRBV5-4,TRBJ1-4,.,CASSLGGTTNEKLFF,TGTGCCAGCAGCTTGGGGGGAACAACTAATGAAAAACTGTTTTTT
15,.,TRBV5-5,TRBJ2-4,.,CASSLDWGVQNIQYF,TGTGCCAGCAGCTTGGATTGGGGGGTCCAAAACATTCAGTACTTC
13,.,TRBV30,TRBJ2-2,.,CAWSVTGTGELFF,TGTGCCTGGAGTGTAACGGGGACCGGGGAGCTGTTTTTT
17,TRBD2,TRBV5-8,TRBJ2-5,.,CASSPGLAGGNQETQYF,TGTGCCAGCAGCCCTGGACTAGCGGGAGGCAATCAAGAGACCCAGTACTTC
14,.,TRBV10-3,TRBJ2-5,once,CAINSRGTQETQYF,TGTGCCATCAACAGCCGGGGGACACAAGAGACCCAGTACTTC
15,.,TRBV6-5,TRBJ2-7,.,CASRIDRGGIYEQYF,TGTGCCAGCAGAATCGACAGGGGAGGGATTTACGAGCAGTACTTC
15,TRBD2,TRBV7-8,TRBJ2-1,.,CASSKRLAAYNEQFF,TGTGCCAGCAGCAAGCGACTAGCGGCCTACAATGAGCAGTTCTTC
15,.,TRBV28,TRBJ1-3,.,CASTPGTASGNTIYF,TGTGCCAGCACCCCGGGCACAGCCTCTGGAAACACCATATATTTT
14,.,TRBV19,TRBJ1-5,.,CASSIAGAAQPQHF,TGTGCCAGTAGTATAGCCGGGGCGGCTCAGCCCCAGCATTTT
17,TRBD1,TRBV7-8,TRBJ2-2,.,CASSKQKQGINTGELFF,TGTGCCAGCAGCAAGCAAAAACAGGGGATTAACACCGGGGAGCTGTTTTTT
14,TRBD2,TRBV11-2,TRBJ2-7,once,CASSFTSGRHEQYF,TGTGCCAGCAGCTTTACTAGCGGGAGACACGAGCAGTACTTC
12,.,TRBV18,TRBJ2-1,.,CASSPLANEQFF,TGTGCCAGCTCACCACTAGCCAATGAGCAGTTCTTC
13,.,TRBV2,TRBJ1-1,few,CASRGHSGTEAFF,TGTGCCAGCCGAGGGCATAGCGGCACTGAAGCTTTCTTT
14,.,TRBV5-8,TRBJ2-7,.,CASSLVGGTYEQYF,TGTGCCAGCAGCTTGGTCGGGGGAACCTACGAGCAGTACTTC
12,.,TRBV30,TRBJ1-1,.,CAWSDRETEAFF,TGTGCCTGGAGTGACAGGGAGACTGAAGCTTTCTTT
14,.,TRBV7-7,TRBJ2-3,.,CASSLAWGADTQYF,TGTGCTAGCAGCTTAGCGTGGGGGGCAGATACGCAGTATTTT
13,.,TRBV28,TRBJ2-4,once,CATRQQAKNIQYF,TGTGCCACCCGACAGCAAGCCAAAAACATTCAGTACTTC
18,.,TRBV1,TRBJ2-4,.,CTSSQGIDTGAGPNIQYF,TGCACCAGCAGCCAAGGTATAGATACCGGGGCAGGCCCAAACATTCAGTACTTC
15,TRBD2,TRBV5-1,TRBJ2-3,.,CASSLVAGVGDTQYF,TGCGCCAGCAGCTTGGTTGCGGGAGTGGGAGATACGCAGTATTTT
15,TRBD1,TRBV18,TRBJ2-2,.,CASSPRTGNTGELFF,TGTGCCAGCTCACCGCGGACAGGGAACACCGGGGAGCTGTTTTTT
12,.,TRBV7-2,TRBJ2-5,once,CASSPYRDPGYF,TGTGCCAGCAGCCCATACCGGGACCCCGGGTACTTC
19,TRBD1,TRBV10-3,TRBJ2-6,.,CAISEPPGQGHIGANVLTF,TGTGCCATCAGTGAACCTCCGGGACAGGGGCACATCGGGGCCAACGTCCTGACTTTC
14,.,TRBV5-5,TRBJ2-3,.,CASSLAAPADTQYF,TGTGCCAGCAGCTTGGCGGCCCCCGCAGATACGCAGTATTTT
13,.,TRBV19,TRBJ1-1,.,CASSAGRSTEAFF,TGTGCCAGTAGTGCAGGGAGGAGCACTGAAGCTTTCTTT
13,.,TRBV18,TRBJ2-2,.,CASSRQNTGELFF,TGTGCCAGCTCACGACAGAACACCGGGGAGCTGTTTTTT
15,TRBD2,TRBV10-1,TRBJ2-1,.,CASSRTSGGVNEQFF,TGCGCCAGCAGTAGGACTAGCGGGGGGGTCAATGAGCAGTTCTTC
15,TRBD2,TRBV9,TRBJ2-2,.,CASSRAGGQTGELFF,TGTGCCAGCAGCCGGGCGGGAGGGCAAACCGGGGAGCTGTTTTTT
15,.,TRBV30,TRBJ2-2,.,CAWSVRVLDTGELFF,TGTGCCTGGAGTGTACGAGTTTTGGACACCGGGGAGCTGTTTTTT
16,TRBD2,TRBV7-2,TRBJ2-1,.,CASSLSTSGSRNEQFF,TGTGCCAGCAGCTTATCGACTAGCGGGAGTAGGAATGAGCAGTTCTTC
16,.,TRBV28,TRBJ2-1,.,CASSSGTGSSYNEQFF,TGTGCCAGCAGTTCGGGGACGGGAAGCTCCTACAATGAGCAGTTCTTC
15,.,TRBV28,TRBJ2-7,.,CASRGQNRVHYEQYF,TGTGCCAGCAGGGGGCAAAACCGCGTTCATTACGAGCAGTACTTC
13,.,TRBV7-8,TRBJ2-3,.,CASSVGRTDTQYF,TGTGCCAGCAGCGTCGGAAGGACAGATACGCAGTATTTT
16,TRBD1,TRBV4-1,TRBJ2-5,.,CASSQPHRDRGETQYF,TGCGCCAGCAGCCAACCTCACCGGGACAGGGGTGAGACCCAGTACTTC
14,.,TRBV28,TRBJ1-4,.,CASRPRGGSEKLFF,TGTGCCAGCAGGCCCCGAGGAGGTAGTGAAAAACTGTTTTTT
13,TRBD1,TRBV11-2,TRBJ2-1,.,CASSRDRVNEQFF,TGTGCCAGCAGCCGGGACAGGGTGAATGAGCAGTTCTTC
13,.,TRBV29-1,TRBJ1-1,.,CSVNRAMNTEAFF,TGCAGCGTGAACAGGGCAATGAACACTGAAGCTTTCTTT